This TCR beta chain was sequenced in a study of Graves' ophthalmopathy and Graves' hyperthyroidism. The study amplified TCR beta CDR3 regions using RNA transcripts. In the first round, RT-PCR was carried out with HTBI primers, and a multiplex PCR formed the second round. TCRdb re-analysed the multiplex PCR reads in MiXCR, keeping a single row per CDR3 protein. The sample has almost 750,000 distinct CDR3 sequences, roughly 40% seen once. In donors with ophthalmopathy, activity was moderate-to-severe, with CAS ≥3, NOSPECS ≥4 and duration under 3 months. The study excluded patients with other autoimmune diseases, uncontrolled infections, pregnancy or lactation. This clonotype was seen ten or more times. The antigen remains undetermined. Findings and limits, study-wide: Using 13 signatures, a model distinguished ophthalmopathy from stable hyperthyroidism, reaching around 86% sensitivity and about 81% specificity. Most clonotypes expanded in thyroid above 0.001 frequency were present in blood too.

Sequenced sample: peripheral blood. The TCR sequence derives from an adult man with Graves' ophthalmopathy.

CDR3 protein: CAISREDQPQHF. In DNA form, the CDR3 reads TGTGCCATCAGCAGGGAGGATCAGCCCCAGCATTTT. The J gene is TRBJ1-5, the V gene TRBV10-3; D might be TRBD1 (5 bases). The V and J ends lost 6 bases and 5 bases respectively, with 8 bases between them. The CDR3 runs to 12 residues. Germline CDR1 is ENHRY and CDR2 is SYGVKD.